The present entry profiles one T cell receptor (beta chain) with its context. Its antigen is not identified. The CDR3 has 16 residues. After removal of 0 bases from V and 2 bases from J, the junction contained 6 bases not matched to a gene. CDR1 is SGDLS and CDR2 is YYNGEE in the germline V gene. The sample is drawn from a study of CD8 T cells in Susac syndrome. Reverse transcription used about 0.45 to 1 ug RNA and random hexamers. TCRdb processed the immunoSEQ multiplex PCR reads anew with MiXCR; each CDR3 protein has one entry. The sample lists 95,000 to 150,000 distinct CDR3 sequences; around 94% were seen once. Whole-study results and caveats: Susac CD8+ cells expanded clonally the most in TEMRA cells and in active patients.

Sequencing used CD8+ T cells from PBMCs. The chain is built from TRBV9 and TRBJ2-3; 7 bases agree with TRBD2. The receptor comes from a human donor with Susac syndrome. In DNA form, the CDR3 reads TGTGCCAGCAGCGTAGAAGGCGGGAGCCTCACAGATACGCAGTATTTT. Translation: CASSVEGGSLTDTQYF. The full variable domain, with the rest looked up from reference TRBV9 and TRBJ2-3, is DSGVTQTPKHLITATGQRVTLRCSPRSGDLSVYWYQQSLDQGLQFLIQYYNGEERAKGNILERFSAQQFPDLHSELNLSSLELGDSALYFCASSVEGGSLTDTQYFGPGTRLTVL.